The clone carrying this T cell receptor (beta chain) was counted a few times. Its antigen is unidentified. The sample belongs to a study of T-cell reconstitution after alpha-beta-depleted transplantation in children. Whole-study results and caveats: T-cell numbers and diversity one year post-transplant derived largely from freshly generated T cells.

Unique molecular identifiers were built into the TCRbeta library. From the PCR reads, TCRdb called clonotypes with MiXCR, one entry per CDR3 protein. The sample consists of 60,000 to 85,000 distinct CDR3 sequences, approximately 18% of them appearing once. In germline, CDR1 is ENHRY, CDR2 SYGVKD. The length of the CDR3 is 16 residues. J was trimmed by 0 bases and V by 5 bases; bases with no gene match: 6. This clonotype was obtained from a male patient under 10 years old who had a stem cell transplant for acute lymphoblastic leukemia, so the T cells may come from the graft donor. The specimen was PBMCs, mostly from graft donor cells, collected 360 days after TCRalphabeta/CD19-depleted stem cell transplant. The J gene is TRBJ2-1, the V gene TRBV10-3; 8 positions agree with TRBD2. CDR3 sequence: CAISWTSLFSYNEQFF. CDR3 bases: TGTGCCATCAGTTGGACTAGCCTCTTCTCCTACAATGAGCAGTTCTTC.